Listed below are T cell receptor beta chains from one sample, sequenced in a study of cytomegalovirus exposure and HLA in healthy donors. Clones were sequenced by immunoSEQ multiplex PCR, and TCRdb holds only the in-frame ones, with some missing. The sample holds under 130,000 clones, 79% seen once. The sample was PBMCs. The receptor set was obtained from a man in his forties or fifties in good health and CMV-seropositive. Both conserved end residues are part of each CDR3. The D gene is left open where the match is weak. Rows may omit the clone size; those that give it use once, few, many or a size class.

clone_size j_call d_call v_call cdr3_length cdr3_nt cdr3_aa
- TRBJ2-7 - TRBV9 15 TGTGCCAGCAGCGTAGCCGGGGGACCCTCCTACGAGCAGTACTTC CASSVAGGPSYEQYF
- TRBJ1-5 - TRBV11-2 14 TGTGCCAGCAGCTTAGTCGGGGGGGATCAGCCCCAGCATTTT CASSLVGGDQPQHF
- TRBJ2-7 TRBD1 TRBV2 12 TGTGCCAGCCAGGGGGCTAACTACGAGCAGTACTTC CASQGANYEQYF
- TRBJ2-7 TRBD2 TRBV6-4 16 TGTGCCAGCAGTCTAAAACTAGCGGGAGGCGCCTACGAGCAGTACTTC CASSLKLAGGAYEQYF
- TRBJ2-5 TRBD1 TRBV5-1 16 TGCGCCAGCAGCCGCGGGACAGGGGGAAGGCAAGAGACCCAGTACTTC CASSRGTGGRQETQYF
once TRBJ2-7 TRBD2 TRBV7-2 17 TGTGCCAGCAGCGGGGAGGGGCTAGCGGGAGCAGTGCTCGAGCAGTACTTC CASSGEGLAGAVLEQYF
- TRBJ2-5 - TRBV5-6 16 TGTGCCAGCAGCTCAAACTCAATTAGGGGTCGAGAGACCCAGTACTTC CASSSNSIRGRETQYF
- TRBJ2-7 - TRBV6-6 13 TGTGCCAGCAGTTACTCGAGATTAGCGGAGCAGTACTTC CASSYSRLAEQYF
- TRBJ2-7 TRBD1 TRBV9 17 TGTGCCAGCAGCCCCGGACAGGGCTCGAGTTTGGGATACGAGCAGTACTTC CASSPGQGSSLGYEQYF
once TRBJ1-1 TRBD1 TRBV5-3 17 TGTGCCAGAAGCTCCGGGACAGGGGGAGAGATGAACACTGAAGCTTTCTTT CARSSGTGGEMNTEAFF
- TRBJ1-1 TRBD1 TRBV7-3 15 TGTGCCAGCAGCCCACGGGGACAGGGCCTTGCTGAAGCTTTCTTT CASSPRGQGLAEAFF
few TRBJ2-3 TRBD2 TRBV7-3 14 TGTGCCAGCAGCCCCGCGGGGGTGAGAGATACGCAGTATTTT CASSPAGVRDTQYF
- TRBJ1-5 - TRBV7-9 14 TGTGCCAGCAGCGGGTCGGGGGGCAATCAGCCCCAGCATTTT CASSGSGGNQPQHF
- TRBJ1-1 TRBD1 TRBV7-9 15 TGTGCCAGCAGCTTAGGGGGGGACAGGGTCGCTGAAGCTTTCTTT CASSLGGDRVAEAFF
once TRBJ2-1 - TRBV7-2 15 TGTGCCAGCAGCTTAGCACGGGGCTCCTACAATGAGCAGTTCTTC CASSLARGSYNEQFF
- TRBJ1-6 - TRBV27 14 TGTGCCAGCAGTTTAAGGCAGGGTTTTTCACCCCTCCACTTT CASSLRQGFSPLHF
few TRBJ2-1 TRBD1 TRBV25-1 18 TGTGCCAGCAGTGGATTCTCGACCCGGGACAGGGGGTTCAATGAGCAGTTCTTC CASSGFSTRDRGFNEQFF
- TRBJ2-3 TRBD2 TRBV27 15 TGTGCCAGCAGTTTATTTGGGACTAGACCAGATACGCAGTATTTT CASSLFGTRPDTQYF
- TRBJ1-1 - TRBV2 14 TGTGCCAGCAGTGCCGAGGGCTGGAACACTGAAGCTTTCTTT CASSAEGWNTEAFF
- TRBJ2-7 - TRBV7-9 13 TGTGCCAGCAGCTTGGGGCCAGGGGACGAGCAGTACTTC CASSLGPGDEQYF
- TRBJ2-1 TRBD2 TRBV7-9 15 TGTGCCAGCAGCCAATCTAGCGGGAGCTACAATGAGCAGTTCTTC CASSQSSGSYNEQFF
once TRBJ2-5 TRBD1 TRBV5-1 14 TGCGCCAGCAGCCCCGGACAGGGACAAGAGACCCAGTACTTC CASSPGQGQETQYF
- TRBJ1-1 TRBD1 TRBV9 14 TGTGCCAGCAGCACCCGGACAGGGGGCACTGAAGCTTTCTTT CASSTRTGGTEAFF
- TRBJ2-2 - TRBV11-2 15 TGTGCCAGCAGCTTAGCCACGGGGGACACCGGGGAGCTGTTTTTT CASSLATGDTGELFF
- TRBJ2-2 TRBD2 TRBV7-8 16 TGTGCCAGCAGCCCCGGACTAGCGGGAGTAACCGGGGAGCTGTTTTTT CASSPGLAGVTGELFF
- TRBJ2-1 - TRBV6-6 15 TGTGCCGGCAGTTACTTCGGCGGGGAAGACAATGAGCAGTTCTTC CAGSYFGGEDNEQFF
- TRBJ2-7 - TRBV9 15 TGTGCCAGCAGCGCCGGGGGGCGGAGCTCCTACGAGCAGTACTTC CASSAGGRSSYEQYF
once TRBJ2-7 TRBD1 TRBV18 15 TGTGCCAGCTCACCACCGGGACAGTCCCAGGGTGAGCAGTACTTC CASSPPGQSQGEQYF
- TRBJ2-6 TRBD2 TRBV28 20 TGTGCCAGCAGCCAGAGTCCGGGACTAGCGGATAGATCTGGGGCCAACGTCCTGACTTTC CASSQSPGLADRSGANVLTF
few TRBJ1-5 - TRBV7-9 13 TGTGCCAGCAGCCCACTCCGGGATCAGCCCCAGCATTTT CASSPLRDQPQHF
- TRBJ2-1 TRBD2 TRBV18 19 TGTGCCAGCTCACCCGGACTAGCGGGAGGGATAAGCTCCTACAATGAGCAGTTCTTC CASSPGLAGGISSYNEQFF
- TRBJ1-5 - TRBV7-9 15 TGTGCCAGCAGCCGCATGGGGGAGGGCAATCAGCCCCAGCATTTT CASSRMGEGNQPQHF
- TRBJ2-1 - TRBV9 13 TGTGCCAGCAGCGTAGGGTCCGCGGATGAGCAGTTCTTC CASSVGSADEQFF
- TRBJ1-5 - TRBV5-4 15 TGTGCCAGCAGCTTGTCCGCCGATAGTAATCAGCCCCAGCATTTT CASSLSADSNQPQHF
once TRBJ1-3 - TRBV21-1 17 TGTGCCAGCAGCATAATCATGGACAGGGGGTCGGGAAACACCATATATTTT CASSIIMDRGSGNTIYF
- TRBJ2-5 TRBD1 TRBV28 13 TGTGCCAGCAGTATGGGACAGCAAGAGACCCAGTACTTC CASSMGQQETQYF
- TRBJ1-3 TRBD1 TRBV6-6 16 TGTGCCAGCAGTTACTCACTCGGGGACAGTGGAAACACCATATATTTT CASSYSLGDSGNTIYF
- TRBJ2-7 - TRBV19 19 TGTGCCAGTAGTATAGCCATCCAAATCGCAGGGGGGAGCTCCTACGAGCAGTACTTC CASSIAIQIAGGSSYEQYF
- TRBJ1-5 - TRBV19 15 TGTGCCAGTAGTATTTTACCGGACAACAATCAGCCCCAGCATTTT CASSILPDNNQPQHF
- TRBJ1-3 TRBD1 TRBV15 16 TGTGCCACCAGCGGACAGGGTCTGGTCTCTGGAAACACCATATATTTT CATSGQGLVSGNTIYF
few TRBJ2-5 TRBD2 TRBV7-9 17 TGTGCCAGCAGCCTCGGACTAGCGCTATTTCTCCAAGAGACCCAGTACTTC CASSLGLALFLQETQYF
- TRBJ2-5 TRBD1 TRBV28 14 TGTGCCAGCCTGACCAAAGGGGGCGGAGAGACCCAGTACTTC CASLTKGGGETQYF
- TRBJ2-2 - TRBV2 16 TGTGCCAGCAGTGAAACGTCTACCCCCCACACCGGGGAGCTGTTTTTT CASSETSTPHTGELFF
- TRBJ1-5 TRBD1 TRBV6-1 15 TGTGCCAGCAGTGAAGCGGGACAGTACAATCAGCCCCAGCATTTT CASSEAGQYNQPQHF
- TRBJ1-5 TRBD1 TRBV5-8 15 TGTGCCACCGATCGAAGGACAGGGGGGAATCAGCCCCAGCATTTT CATDRRTGGNQPQHF
- TRBJ2-7 TRBD2 TRBV7-2 16 TGTGCCAGCAGCTTAGCGCTCCTAGCGGGAGCTTACGAGCAGTACTTC CASSLALLAGAYEQYF
- TRBJ2-5 TRBD1 TRBV5-1 15 TGCGCCAGCAGCTTGGAGGGGACAGGGAGCAAGACCCAGTACTTC CASSLEGTGSKTQYF
- TRBJ2-7 - TRBV11-2 14 TGTGCCAGCAGCCCCAGATGGGGCCCTCTCGAGCAGTACTTC CASSPRWGPLEQYF
- TRBJ2-3 - TRBV7-9 16 TGTGCCAGCAGCTTTTTCGGGTCTAGCGAGACAGATACGCAGTATTTT CASSFFGSSETDTQYF
- TRBJ2-5 TRBD2 TRBV18 16 TGTGCCAGCTCCCGTCAACTAGCGGGCCACCAAGAGACCCAGTACTTC CASSRQLAGHQETQYF
- TRBJ1-6 - TRBV30 15 TGTGCCTGGAGTGTAGGGGGTTTCGGAAATTCACCCCTCCACTTT CAWSVGGFGNSPLHF
- TRBJ1-4 TRBD1 TRBV4-3 17 TGCGCCAGCAGCCAAGGTTCCCTTACAGGGGGCAATGAAAAACTGTTTTTT CASSQGSLTGGNEKLFF
- TRBJ1-5 TRBD1 TRBV15 16 TGTGCCACCAGCAGAGGGGGGGACAGGGGCAATCAGCCCCAGCATTTT CATSRGGDRGNQPQHF
once TRBJ1-1 TRBD1 TRBV5-1 16 TGCGCCAGCAGCTTCTGGGCGACAGGGGGGAACACTGAAGCTTTCTTT CASSFWATGGNTEAFF
- TRBJ1-1 - TRBV4-1 13 TGCGCCAGCAGCCCGGTCATGAACACTGAAGCTTTCTTT CASSPVMNTEAFF
- TRBJ1-5 - TRBV6-6 16 TGTGCCAGCAGCTACCGCAGGGGTAATAGCAATCAGCCCCAGCATTTT CASSYRRGNSNQPQHF
- TRBJ2-7 TRBD2 TRBV30 14 TGTGCCTGGGAGGGGCTAGCGGGGTCCTACGAGCAGTACTTC CAWEGLAGSYEQYF